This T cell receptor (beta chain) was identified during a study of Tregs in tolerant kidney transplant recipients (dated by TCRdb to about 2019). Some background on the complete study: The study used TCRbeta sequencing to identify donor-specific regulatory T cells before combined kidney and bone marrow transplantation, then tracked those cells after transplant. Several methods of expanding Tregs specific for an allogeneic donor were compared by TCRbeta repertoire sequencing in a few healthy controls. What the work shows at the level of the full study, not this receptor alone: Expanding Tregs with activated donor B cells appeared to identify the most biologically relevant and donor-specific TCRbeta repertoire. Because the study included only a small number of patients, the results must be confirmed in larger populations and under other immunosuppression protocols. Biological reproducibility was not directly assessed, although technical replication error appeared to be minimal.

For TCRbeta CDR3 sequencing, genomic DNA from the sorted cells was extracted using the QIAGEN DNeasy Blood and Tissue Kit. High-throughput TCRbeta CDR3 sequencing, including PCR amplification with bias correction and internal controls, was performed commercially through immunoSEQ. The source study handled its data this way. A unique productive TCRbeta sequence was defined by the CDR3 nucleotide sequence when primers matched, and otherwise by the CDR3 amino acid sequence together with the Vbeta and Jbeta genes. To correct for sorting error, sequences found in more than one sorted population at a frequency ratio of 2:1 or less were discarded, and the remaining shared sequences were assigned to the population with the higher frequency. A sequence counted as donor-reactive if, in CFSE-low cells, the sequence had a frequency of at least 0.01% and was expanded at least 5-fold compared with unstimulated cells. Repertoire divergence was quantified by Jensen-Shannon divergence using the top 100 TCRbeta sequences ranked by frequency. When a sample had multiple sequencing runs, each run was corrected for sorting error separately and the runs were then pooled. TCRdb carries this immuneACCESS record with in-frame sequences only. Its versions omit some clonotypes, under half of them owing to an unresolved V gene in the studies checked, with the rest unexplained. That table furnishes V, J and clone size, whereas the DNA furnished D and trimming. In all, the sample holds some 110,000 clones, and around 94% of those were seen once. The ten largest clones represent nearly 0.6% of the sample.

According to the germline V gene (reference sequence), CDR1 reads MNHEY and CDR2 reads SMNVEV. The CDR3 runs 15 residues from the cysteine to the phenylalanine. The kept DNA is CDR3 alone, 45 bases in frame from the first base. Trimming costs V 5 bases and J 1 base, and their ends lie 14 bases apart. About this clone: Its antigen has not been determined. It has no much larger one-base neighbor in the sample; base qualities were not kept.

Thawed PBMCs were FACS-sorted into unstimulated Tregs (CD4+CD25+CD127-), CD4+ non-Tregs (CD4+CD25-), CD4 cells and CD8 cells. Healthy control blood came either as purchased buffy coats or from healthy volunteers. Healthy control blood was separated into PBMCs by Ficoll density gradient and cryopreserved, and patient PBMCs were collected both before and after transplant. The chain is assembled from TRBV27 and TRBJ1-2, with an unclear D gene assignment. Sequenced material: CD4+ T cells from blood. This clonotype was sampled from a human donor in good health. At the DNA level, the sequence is TGTGCCAGCAGTATTAGTAGAGAGGTTAACTATGGCTACACCTTC. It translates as CASSISREVNYGYTF.